The rows below give T cell receptor beta chains drawn from one sample of a study of cytomegalovirus exposure and HLA in healthy donors. Repertoires were generated with immunoSEQ multiplex PCR, while TCRdb's copy carries only in-frame clones and drops some. The table shows some 150,000 clones, with roughly 81% occurring only once. Sequencing was performed on PBMCs. All receptors derive from a woman aged 18-29 years in good health and CMV-seropositive. CDR3s include the opening cysteine and the closing phenylalanine or tryptophan. Fields, in order: clone size, D gene, J gene, V gene, CDR3 protein, CDR3 DNA. A D gene is named only where the DNA matches it firmly. Clone size is shown for a subset of rows, as once, few, many or a class of expanded clone.

clone_size: -; d_call: -; j_call: TRBJ1-5; v_call: TRBV6-1; cdr3_aa: CASSAGSGHQPQHF; cdr3_nt: TGTGCCAGCAGCGCGGGATCAGGCCATCAGCCCCAGCATTTT
clone_size: -; d_call: TRBD1; j_call: TRBJ2-1; v_call: TRBV29-1; cdr3_aa: CSVDRDSSYNEQFF; cdr3_nt: TGCAGCGTCGACCGGGACAGCTCCTACAATGAGCAGTTCTTC
clone_size: -; d_call: TRBD1; j_call: TRBJ2-3; v_call: TRBV4-3; cdr3_aa: CASSQGQGGTDTQYF; cdr3_nt: TGCGCCAGCAGCCAAGGACAGGGGGGCACAGATACGCAGTATTTT
clone_size: -; d_call: TRBD1; j_call: TRBJ2-3; v_call: TRBV5-4; cdr3_aa: CASSETGTDTQYF; cdr3_nt: TGTGCCAGCAGCGAGACAGGGACAGATACGCAGTATTTT
clone_size: -; d_call: TRBD2; j_call: TRBJ2-7; v_call: TRBV7-2; cdr3_aa: CASSLRRGTAYEQYF; cdr3_nt: TGTGCCAGCAGCTTGAGGCGGGGGACCGCCTACGAGCAATACTTC
clone_size: -; d_call: -; j_call: TRBJ2-3; v_call: TRBV18; cdr3_aa: CASSPGGGGTDTQYF; cdr3_nt: TGTGCCAGCTCACCGGGTGGCGGGGGCACAGATACGCAGTATTTT
clone_size: few; d_call: -; j_call: TRBJ2-5; v_call: TRBV11-3; cdr3_aa: CASSRGASRSETQYF; cdr3_nt: TGTGCCAGCAGCAGAGGAGCTTCTCGGTCAGAGACCCAGTACTTC
clone_size: few; d_call: TRBD1; j_call: TRBJ1-6; v_call: TRBV6-6; cdr3_aa: CASSPRDRDNSPLHF; cdr3_nt: TGTGCCAGCAGTCCCCGGGACAGGGATAATTCACCCCTCCACTTT
clone_size: -; d_call: TRBD1; j_call: TRBJ2-3; v_call: TRBV25-1; cdr3_aa: CASSGGLGTGYTDTQYF; cdr3_nt: TGTGCCAGCAGTGGCGGTCTAGGGACAGGGTACACAGATACGCAGTATTTT
clone_size: -; d_call: TRBD1; j_call: TRBJ1-5; v_call: TRBV4-1; cdr3_aa: CASSQVWTNSGTGRNQPQHF; cdr3_nt: TGCGCCAGCAGCCAAGTTTGGACGAATTCCGGGACAGGGAGGAATCAGCCCCAGCATTTT
clone_size: few; d_call: TRBD1; j_call: TRBJ2-7; v_call: TRBV6-1; cdr3_aa: CATGQDSYEQYF; cdr3_nt: TGTGCCACCGGACAGGACTCCTACGAGCAGTACTTC
clone_size: -; d_call: -; j_call: TRBJ1-6; v_call: TRBV27; cdr3_aa: CASSLAGSPLHF; cdr3_nt: TGTGCCAGCAGTCTCGCCGGGTCACCCCTCCACTTT
clone_size: -; d_call: TRBD2; j_call: TRBJ2-3; v_call: TRBV4-2; cdr3_aa: CASSLTSGGMADTQYF; cdr3_nt: TGTGCCAGCTCTCTAACTAGCGGGGGGATGGCAGATACGCAGTATTTT
clone_size: -; d_call: -; j_call: TRBJ1-1; v_call: TRBV6-5; cdr3_aa: CASRLNRVGGTEAFF; cdr3_nt: TGTGCCAGCAGATTAAACAGGGTTGGAGGCACTGAAGCTTTCTTT
clone_size: -; d_call: TRBD1; j_call: TRBJ1-3; v_call: TRBV7-8; cdr3_aa: CASSLASAGGFVGNTIYF; cdr3_nt: TGTGCCAGCAGCTTAGCGTCGGCAGGGGGCTTTGTTGGAAACACCATATATTTT
clone_size: -; d_call: -; j_call: TRBJ2-3; v_call: TRBV7-9; cdr3_aa: CASSPDSTFPDTQYF; cdr3_nt: TGTGCCAGCAGCCCGGACAGTACTTTCCCAGATACGCAGTATTTT
clone_size: -; d_call: -; j_call: TRBJ2-1; v_call: TRBV7-8; cdr3_aa: CASSLVIVGLKYNEQFF; cdr3_nt: TGTGCCAGCAGCTTAGTTATTGTGGGCCTTAAATACAATGAGCAGTTCTTC
clone_size: -; d_call: -; j_call: TRBJ1-2; v_call: TRBV5-6; cdr3_aa: CASSLGGGYTF; cdr3_nt: TGTGCCAGCAGCTTGGGCGGGGGCTACACCTTC
clone_size: few; d_call: -; j_call: TRBJ2-1; v_call: TRBV7-9; cdr3_aa: CASSFSSGRYNEQFF; cdr3_nt: TGTGCCAGCAGCTTTTCCAGCGGACGATACAATGAGCAGTTCTTC
clone_size: -; d_call: TRBD2; j_call: TRBJ2-1; v_call: TRBV27; cdr3_aa: CASSWGTSGGDNEQFF; cdr3_nt: TGTGCCAGCAGTTGGGGGACTAGCGGGGGGGACAATGAGCAGTTCTTC
clone_size: -; d_call: -; j_call: TRBJ2-6; v_call: TRBV27; cdr3_aa: CASSPVGAGANVLTF; cdr3_nt: TGTGCCAGCAGTCCAGTAGGGGCTGGGGCCAACGTCCTGACTTTC
clone_size: once; d_call: TRBD2; j_call: TRBJ2-2; v_call: TRBV23-1; cdr3_aa: CASRQERGANTGELFF; cdr3_nt: TGCGCCAGCAGACAAGAGCGGGGGGCTAACACCGGGGAGCTGTTTTTT
clone_size: -; d_call: TRBD2; j_call: TRBJ2-5; v_call: TRBV2; cdr3_aa: CASSDLAVQETQYF; cdr3_nt: TGTGCCAGCAGTGACCTAGCGGTCCAAGAGACCCAGTACTTC
clone_size: -; d_call: TRBD2; j_call: TRBJ2-2; v_call: TRBV7-8; cdr3_aa: CASSPTSGEGTGELFF; cdr3_nt: TGTGCCAGCAGCCCCACTAGCGGGGAGGGTACCGGGGAGCTGTTTTTT
clone_size: -; d_call: -; j_call: TRBJ2-5; v_call: TRBV30; cdr3_aa: CACGKQETQYF; cdr3_nt: TGTGCCTGCGGGAAACAAGAGACCCAGTACTTC
clone_size: -; d_call: -; j_call: TRBJ2-7; v_call: TRBV6-5; cdr3_aa: CASSSDIYYEQYF; cdr3_nt: TGTGCCAGCTCTTCTGACATTTACTACGAGCAGTACTTC